This T cell receptor (beta chain) originates from a study of OX40 agonist ivuxolimab in advanced cancers. With regard to the full study: The costimulatory receptor OX40 (CD134) was targeted by ivuxolimab, a fully human IgG2 agonistic monoclonal antibody. Intravenous ivuxolimab was administered to patients every 2 weeks at six dose levels: 0.01, 0.1, 0.3, 1.5, 3 and 10 mg/kg. Among the roughly 54 dose-escalation patients, around 20 had hepatocellular carcinoma, 15 melanoma, 9 renal cell carcinoma and 9 head and neck cancer. In the dose-escalation cohort, nearly 85% of patients were male, and the mean age was approximately 60 years with a range of roughly 20 to 79. Prior anti-PD-1, anti-PD-L1 or anti-CTLA-4 therapy was permitted, and checkpoint inhibitors had been received by 40% to 50% of dose-escalation patients. Partial responses occurred in three dose-escalation patients: two with cutaneous melanoma and one with hepatocellular carcinoma. Peripheral TCRbeta sequencing was intended to test whether TCR sequence diversity was altered and clonal T-cell expansion was caused by ivuxolimab. The paper reports the monotherapy dose-escalation portion (N of about 50 patients) of the phase I ivuxolimab trial.

CDR1 and CDR2, looked up from the germline V gene, are SGHTA and FQGNSA. The CDR3 starts with the cysteine, ends with the phenylalanine, and has 16 residues. Only the CDR3 region is kept as DNA, spanning 48 bases read in frame from base 1. Trimming removed 2 bases from V and 10 bases from J; the gene matches leave 7 bases unexplained. Patients with a history of autoimmune disease or receiving systemic immunosuppression were excluded from the trial. Peripheral blood for TCR sequencing was drawn from every dose cohort at baseline, at cycle 4 day 1 and at cycle 7 day 1. Samples were obtained from an open-label, multicenter, first-in-human phase I dose-escalation trial of ivuxolimab. Adults with locally advanced or metastatic melanoma, renal cell, hepatocellular, or head and neck squamous cell carcinoma were enrolled in the trial. CD4+ and CD8+ T cells were sorted separately from peripheral blood before TCR sequencing.

Results the study describes overall, beyond this receptor: Low levels of normalized T-cell clonal expansion were also shown by some nonresponding patients. At doses of 0.1 to 3.0 mg/kg, clonal expansion of both CD4+ and CD8+ blood T cells was observed from baseline to week 6. On average, CD8+ T cells showed more expanded clones than CD4+ T cells after ivuxolimab. The antigen specificity of the peripheral T cells that underwent clonal expansion was not determined. Partial responders in the 0.1-3.0 mg/kg groups had among the lowest normalized peripheral clonal expansion, especially among CD8+ T cells.

As for this clone: The specificity of this receptor is unknown. Base qualities were left out, and no much larger clone turns up one base away.

Genomic DNA was isolated from the sorted cells so that the TCRbeta CDR3 region could be sequenced. TCRbeta CDR3 regions were sequenced using the immunoSEQ Assay. TCRdb took over this immuneACCESS table, retaining in-frame rearrangements with V and J assigned. Such tables are incomplete; in checked studies, under half of the missing clones stem from an unresolved V gene, and the remainder is unexplained. The sample contains tens of thousands of clones, around nine tenths of them found a single time. 0.75% to 0.9% of the sample goes to the ten largest clones. The rearranged chain carries TRBV7-2 and TRBJ2-1, with TRBD2 matching 14 junction bases. The sequenced sample was CD4+ or CD8+ T cells sorted from blood, obtained in a trial of the OX40 agonist ivuxolimab. The sequence came from an adult with an advanced solid tumor such as melanoma, head and neck, liver or kidney cancer. The CDR3 region: CASSLMGLAGDKEQFF. The DNA sequence reads TGTGCCAGCAGCTTAATGGGACTAGCGGGAGATAAGGAGCAGTTCTTC.